This T cell receptor (beta chain) was sequenced during a study of T-cell reconstitution after alpha-beta-depleted transplantation in children listed by TCRdb under 2016. About the investigation overall: T-cell immune reconstitution after TCRalphabeta/CD19-depleted allogeneic hematopoietic cell transplantation in children was quantitatively tracked in the study by means of TCR repertoire profiling. The study at large found these results: Apparently early alphabetaT-cell count recovery about two months after transplant reportedly relied on only several hundred rapidly expanded clones derived from non-depleted graft cells. In some patients, high TCRbeta diversity at day 60 was attributed to recipient T cells and intrathymic progenitors that had survived conditioning. Over subsequent months, a decline in hyperexpanded clone frequencies was noted, and after one year, T-cell counts and TCRbeta diversity were mostly ascribed to newly produced T cells.

In light of the paper, this sample's treatment or condition label describes: allogeneic hematopoietic cell transplantation with graft depleted of TCRalphabeta T cells and CD19 B cells. The transplant recipients were children given TCRalphabeta/CD19-depleted allogeneic hematopoietic cell grafts. The CDR3 runs 17 residues from the cysteine to the phenylalanine. Here the CDR3 DNA is all that survives: 51 bases in frame from base 1. The germline V gene (reference sequence) sets CDR1 to SEHNR and CDR2 to FQNEAQ. The V end gives up 5 bases and the J end 2 bases, leaving 13 bases in the junction not matched to a gene. Library preparation used PCR. For sequencing, an Illumina HiSeq 2500 was employed. To normalize quantification of the TCRbeta repertoire, the TCR libraries were built with molecular barcoding that relied on unique molecular identifiers. The public reads were reanalyzed by TCRdb: fastp trimming at Q25, MiXCR alignment, in-frame beta chains only. Every CDR3 protein is listed once, alongside the most common genes and DNA of its rows. A total of more than 500,000 distinct CDR3 sequences appear in this sample, approximately 10% of them only once. The ten largest clones capture approximately 15% of the sample.

Points on this clonotype: Which antigen it targets is not known. No much larger clonotype is one base removed from it; base qualities were not supplied.

The source of this sequence is a female patient aged 2-10 years who had a stem cell transplant for aplastic anemia, so the T cells may come from the graft donor. The V and J segments used are TRBV7-9 and TRBJ2-5, and 8 junctional nucleotides match TRBD1. The starting material was PBMCs, mostly from graft donor cells, obtained 180 days after TCRalphabeta/CD19-depleted stem cell transplant. The DNA is as follows: TGTGCCAGCAGCCGGACGACAGGGGCGGCGGCACAAGAGACCCAGTACTTC. It translates to CASSRTTGAAAQETQYF.